This T cell receptor beta chain was sequenced during a study of blood T cell repertoires in COVID-19. This CDR3 spans 17 amino acids. Germline V gene data show CDR1 as MDHEN and CDR2 as SYDVKM. Trimming cost V 4 bases and J 3 bases; bases outside gene matches: 10. Participant-reported clinical history was the basis for cohort assignment. Study processing details: Amplification from reference gene primers served as the basis for estimated nucleated cell counts. Libraries were prepared by immunoSEQ multiplex PCR; TCRdb keeps only in-frame clonotypes and omits some of them. For V, J and clone size, that table is used; D and trimming come from the DNA. The top ten hold approximately 11% of the sample, which has 210,000 or so clones, about 85% seen once.

The origin of this receptor is a man aged 25 to 45 who had recovered from COVID-19. The sample comprised PBMCs or T cells enriched from blood (not recorded which). V gene TRBV28 combines with J gene TRBJ2-3, with TRBD1 matching over 10 bases. CDR3 loop: CASSSGQGLLRTDTQYF. The CDR3 DNA reads TGTGCCAGCAGTTCGGGACAGGGGTTATTGCGGACAGATACGCAGTATTTT.